The rows below give T cell receptor beta chains drawn from one sample of a study of blood T cell repertoires in COVID-19. The repertoire was sequenced with immunoSEQ multiplex PCR; TCRdb's copy has only in-frame clones and lacks some. This repertoire shows about 220,000 clones, around 82% found once; its top ten account for 3%. Sequenced: peripheral blood. These receptors all stem from a woman between 25 and 40 years old who had recovered from COVID-19. Each CDR3 is given with its conserved first and last residue. D genes are given only for firm matches. Size is omitted from some rows. Given values are once, few, many or a class for expanded clones.

V gene	J gene	D gene	clone size	CDR3 DNA	CDR3 protein
TRBV19	TRBJ2-3	.	.	TGTGCCAGTAGTATAGGACAGACAGATACGCAGTATTTT	CASSIGQTDTQYF
TRBV2	TRBJ2-3	TRBD1	.	TGTGCCGAAGACAGGGGGAGAGATACGCAGTATTTT	CAEDRGRDTQYF
TRBV11-3	TRBJ2-2	.	few	TGTGCCAGCAGCTTAAATGAAGGGGCCGGGGAGCTGTTTTTT	CASSLNEGAGELFF
TRBV24-1	TRBJ2-2	TRBD2	.	TGTGTCACCAGTGATTTGAGGGGACTAGAGCCCGGGGAGCTGTTTTTT	CVTSDLRGLEPGELFF
TRBV6-6	TRBJ2-5	TRBD2	.	TGTGCCAGCGAAAGTTTAACTAGCGGCAAAGAGACCCAGTACTTC	CASESLTSGKETQYF
TRBV10-1	TRBJ1-4	.	.	TGCGCCAGCAGTGATGAAGGAGGGATTCCAACTAATGAAAAACTGTTTTTT	CASSDEGGIPTNEKLFF
TRBV5-4	TRBJ1-6	.	.	TGTGCCAGCAGCTTTTGGACGGGATCCTATAATTCACCCCTCCACTTT	CASSFWTGSYNSPLHF
TRBV3-1/TRBV3-2	TRBJ2-2	.	.	TGTGCCAGCAGCCAAGCGGGGGAGCTGTTTTTT	CASSQAGELFF
TRBV5-5	TRBJ2-3	TRBD2	few	TGTGCCAGCAGCTTGGGGAATAGCGGGAGTTCAGATACGCAGTATTTT	CASSLGNSGSSDTQYF
TRBV20-1	TRBJ2-3	.	.	TGCAGTGCTAGAACAGGGAGGGGTCAATATTTT	CSARTGRGQYF
TRBV7-9	TRBJ2-7	TRBD1	.	TGTGCCAGCAGCTTAGCGGGGACAGACATCTCCTACGAGCAGTACTTC	CASSLAGTDISYEQYF
TRBV5-1	TRBJ2-1	TRBD1	.	TGCGCCAGCAGCTTGGGGACAGGGCAGGTGAATGAGCAGTTCTTC	CASSLGTGQVNEQFF
TRBV28	TRBJ1-6	.	once	TGTGCCAGCAGCTCGGTCAACAATTCACCCCTCCACTTT	CASSSVNNSPLHF
TRBV27	TRBJ1-4	.	.	TGTGCCAGCAGTTTATGGGGGGGCGCCAGCGATGAAAAACTGTTTTTT	CASSLWGGASDEKLFF
TRBV19	TRBJ2-7	.	.	TGTGCCAGTAGTCGGAGGACGGACTACGAGCAGTACTTC	CASSRRTDYEQYF
TRBV9	TRBJ1-1	.	.	TGTGCCAGCAGCCCCGGCGGGGGGCTACAATTGAACACTGAAGCTTTCTTT	CASSPGGGLQLNTEAFF
TRBV6-5	TRBJ1-2	TRBD1	.	TGTGCCAGCACTAGCGACAGGGTGAATGGCTACACCTTC	CASTSDRVNGYTF
TRBV4-2	TRBJ1-2	TRBD1	.	TGTGCCAGCAGCCAAGGAGGGGGCGATGGCTACACCTTC	CASSQGGGDGYTF
TRBV7-9	TRBJ1-2	TRBD1	once	TGTGCCAGCAGCCCCGGGCGGGGACAGGCGAACTTTAACTATGGCTACACCTTC	CASSPGRGQANFNYGYTF
TRBV19	TRBJ2-2	TRBD1	.	TGTGCCAGTCGTAAAGGTACCGGGACAGGGTATTACACCGGGGAGCTGTTTTTT	CASRKGTGTGYYTGELFF
TRBV2	TRBJ2-5	TRBD2	.	TGTGCCAGCACTCCAGGGAGGGAAGAGACCCAGTACTTC	CASTPGREETQYF
TRBV6-1	TRBJ2-3	TRBD1	few	TGTGCCAGCAGTGAGGGACAGGCGAAGCATTTT	CASSEGQAKHF
TRBV11-2	TRBJ2-3	.	.	TGTGCCAGCAGCTTGGGAGAGTGGAATACGCAGTATTTT	CASSLGEWNTQYF
TRBV7-3	TRBJ2-2	.	.	TGTGCCAGCAGCTTAATCGGCGGCAGTAACACCGGGGAGCTGTTTTTT	CASSLIGGSNTGELFF
TRBV3-1/TRBV3-2	TRBJ2-5	.	.	TGTGCCAGCAGCCAAGAGGGGACCGGGAGGACCCAGTACTTC	CASSQEGTGRTQYF
TRBV13	TRBJ2-5	.	once	TGTGCCAGCAGCTCCTCCCGACAGGTGAGGGAGACCCAGTACTTC	CASSSSRQVRETQYF
TRBV4-1	TRBJ2-5	.	.	TGCGCCAGCAGCCAAGATAGGGCAGGGTCAGGAGAGACCCAGTACTTC	CASSQDRAGSGETQYF
TRBV18	TRBJ1-5	.	.	TGTGCCAGCTCACCAGACACGGCTGTACAGCCCCAGCATTTT	CASSPDTAVQPQHF
TRBV5-1	TRBJ2-5	.	.	TGCGCCAGCAGCCCTCGAGCCTCACGATGGGAGACCCAGTACTTC	CASSPRASRWETQYF
TRBV5-5	TRBJ2-3	.	.	TGTGCCAGCAGTTACAGGGTGGATACGCAGTATTTT	CASSYRVDTQYF
TRBV9	TRBJ2-2	.	.	TGTGCCAGCAGCGTTCGGGGCGGGACCGAAAACACCGGGGAGCTGTTTTTT	CASSVRGGTENTGELFF
TRBV24-1	TRBJ2-3	TRBD1	.	TGTGCCACCAGTAGGGGACAGCAAACAGATACGCAGTATTTT	CATSRGQQTDTQYF
TRBV3-1/TRBV3-2	TRBJ1-1	TRBD1	.	TGTGCCAGCAGCCAGAGACAGGGGGCAACTGAAGCTTTCTTT	CASSQRQGATEAFF
TRBV20-1	TRBJ2-3	.	.	TGCAGTGCTAGTTCCAAGCGGACCCGCACAGATACGCAGTATTTT	CSASSKRTRTDTQYF
TRBV5-1	TRBJ1-1	.	.	TGCGCCAGCGGCGACCAGGGTAGTGGCACTGAAGCTTTCTTT	CASGDQGSGTEAFF
TRBV24-1	TRBJ1-5	TRBD1	.	TGTGCCACCAGTGGCACCGGGACAGGGCATAGCAATCAGCCCCAGCATTTT	CATSGTGTGHSNQPQHF
TRBV11-3	TRBJ1-4	.	.	TGTGCCAGCAGCCGATCGGCAACTAATGAAAAACTGTTTTTT	CASSRSATNEKLFF
TRBV24-1	TRBJ1-1	.	.	TGTGCCACCAGTGACTCAAGGACAGCTAACACTGAAGCTTTCTTT	CATSDSRTANTEAFF
TRBV9	TRBJ1-2	TRBD1	.	TGTGCCAGCAGCACCGACAGGGTTTATGGCTACACCTTC	CASSTDRVYGYTF
TRBV5-4	TRBJ2-2	.	.	TGTGCCAGCAGCTTGGCCCCCAGAACCGGGGAGCTGTTTTTT	CASSLAPRTGELFF
TRBV18	TRBJ2-2	TRBD1	.	TGTGCCAGCTCGCTCGGACAGGGGAGGAACACCGGGGAGCTGTTTTTT	CASSLGQGRNTGELFF
TRBV2	TRBJ2-1	.	.	TGTGCCAGCAGGTATTACAATGAGCAGTTCTTC	CASRYYNEQFF
TRBV5-1	TRBJ2-5	TRBD2	.	TGCGCCAGCAGCTCCGGGACTAGCGGGACGGGGGAGACCCAGTACTTC	CASSSGTSGTGETQYF
TRBV3-1/TRBV3-2	TRBJ2-7	TRBD2	.	TGTGCCAGCAGCCTCCCGTGGGAGGGGTCCGAGCAGTACTTC	CASSLPWEGSEQYF